Listed here is a single T cell receptor beta chain. The data stem from a study of low-dose radiotherapy and immunotherapy resistance in tumors. Overall study context: Patients took aspirin (300 mg orally, daily) for four cycles beginning at cycle 1 day 1.

First-strand cDNA used TRAV- and TRBV-specific primers, covering alpha and beta chains. Both a constant-region primer and a V-primer adapter served to amplify TCRs across roughly 22 PCR cycles. MiXCR, applied by TCRdb to the reads, yields one record per CDR3 protein. The sample records roughly 54,000 distinct CDR3 sequences, almost 25% being singletons. Time point noted: before trial treatment. In the RACIN dose-escalation trial, donors got nivolumab plus ipilimumab with aspirin, cyclophosphamide and radiotherapy. CDR3 length: 16 residues. V shed 3 bases and J 0 bases; nucleotides not matched to a gene: 8. Germline CDR1 and CDR2: MDHEN and SYDVKM.

The receptor was isolated from a male donor with prostate cancer. Sequencing used PBMCs, obtained before treatment. The V gene is TRBV28, the J gene TRBJ2-7; 7 positions match TRBD1. The CDR3 sequence: CASSFYSGQTSYEQYF. CDR3 in DNA: TGTGCCAGCAGTTTTTATTCGGGACAGACCTCCTACGAGCAGTACTTC.